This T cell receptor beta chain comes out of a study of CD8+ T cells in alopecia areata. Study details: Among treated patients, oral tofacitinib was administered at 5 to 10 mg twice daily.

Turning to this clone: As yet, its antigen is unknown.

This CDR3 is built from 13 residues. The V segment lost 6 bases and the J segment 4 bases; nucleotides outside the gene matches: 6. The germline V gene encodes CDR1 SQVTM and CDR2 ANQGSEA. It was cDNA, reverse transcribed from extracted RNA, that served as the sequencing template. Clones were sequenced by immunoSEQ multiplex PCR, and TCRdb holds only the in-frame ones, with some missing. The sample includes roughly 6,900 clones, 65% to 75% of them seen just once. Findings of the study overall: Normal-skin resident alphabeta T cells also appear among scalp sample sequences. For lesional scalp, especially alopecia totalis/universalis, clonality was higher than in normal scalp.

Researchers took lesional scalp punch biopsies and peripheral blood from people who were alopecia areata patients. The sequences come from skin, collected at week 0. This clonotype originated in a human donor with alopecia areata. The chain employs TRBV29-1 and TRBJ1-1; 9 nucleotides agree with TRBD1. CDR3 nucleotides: TGCAGCGTCCAGGACAGGGGAGGCACTGAAGCTTTCTTT. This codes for CSVQDRGGTEAFF. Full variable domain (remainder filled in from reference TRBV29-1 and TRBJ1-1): SAVISQKPSRDICQRGTSLTIQCQVDSQVTMMFWYRQQPGQSLTLIATANQGSEATYESGFVIDKFPISRPNLTFSTLTVSNMSPEDSSIYLCSVQDRGGTEAFFGQGTRLTVV.